The rows below give T cell receptor beta chains drawn from one sample of a study of Graves' ophthalmopathy and Graves' hyperthyroidism. TCRdb used MiXCR to reprocess the multiplex PCR reads, holding one entry per CDR3 protein. The sample yields under 350,000 distinct CDR3 sequences, around a sixth seen once. Material for sequencing was peripheral blood. The receptors were sampled from an adult man with Graves' ophthalmopathy. Each CDR3 is given with its conserved first and last residue. The D gene is left open where the match is weak. Rows may omit the clone size; those that give it use once, few, many or a size class.

J gene | clone size | V gene | D gene | CDR3 protein | CDR3 DNA
TRBJ2-7 | NA | TRBV28 | TRBD1 | CASSLSGQRRVYEQYF | TGTGCCAGCAGTTTGTCGGGACAGCGACGGGTTTACGAGCAGTACTTC
TRBJ2-2 | many | TRBV6-1 | NA | CASREGRGQGTGELFF | TGTGCCAGCAGAGAAGGGCGGGGGCAGGGCACCGGGGAGCTGTTTTTT
TRBJ1-3 | many | TRBV28 | NA | CASSPVNSGNTIYF | TGTGCCAGCAGTCCAGTTAACTCTGGAAACACCATATATTTT
TRBJ1-3 | many | TRBV27 | NA | CASRGVSGNTIYF | TGTGCCAGCAGGGGAGTCTCTGGAAACACCATATATTTT
TRBJ2-7 | many | TRBV29-1 | NA | CSVGGGNYEQYF | TGCAGCGTTGGAGGAGGGAACTACGAGCAGTACTTC
TRBJ1-5 | many | TRBV2 | TRBD1 | CASTRQGLANQPQHF | TGTGCCAGCACGCGACAGGGCTTGGCGAATCAGCCCCAGCATTTT
TRBJ1-1 | many | TRBV7-9 | NA | CASSLAGVMAFF | TGTGCCAGCAGCTTAGCGGGGGTTATGGCTTTCTTT
TRBJ2-2 | many | TRBV6-5 | TRBD1 | CASSLARDRVTGELFF | TGTGCCAGCAGCCTTGCCCGGGACAGGGTCACCGGGGAGCTGTTTTTT
TRBJ2-5 | many | TRBV4-2 | NA | CASSQAGPGEETQYF | TGTGCCAGCAGCCAAGCCGGGCCTGGGGAAGAGACCCAGTACTTC
TRBJ2-5 | many | TRBV24-1 | NA | CATSDLKTGGRETQYF | TGTGCCACCAGTGATTTAAAGACTGGGGGGCGAGAGACCCAGTACTTC
TRBJ1-1 | many | TRBV29-1 | NA | CSAEQGRNTEAFF | TGCAGCGCCGAGCAGGGGCGAAACACTGAAGCTTTCTTT
TRBJ2-7 | NA | TRBV11-2 | NA | CASSSRTDYYEQYF | TGTGCCAGCAGCTCCAGGACAGACTATTACGAGCAGTACTTC
TRBJ2-4 | many | TRBV5-1 | NA | CASRREAPQQGNIQYF | TGCGCCAGCAGAAGAGAGGCCCCGCAACAGGGAAACATTCAGTACTTC
TRBJ2-2 | NA | TRBV6-2/TRBV6-3 | NA | CASKAGSGNTGELFF | TGTGCCAGCAAGGCTGGTAGCGGAAACACCGGGGAGCTGTTTTTT
TRBJ1-1 | few | TRBV6-1 | NA | CASSETDRNTEAFF | TGTGCCAGCAGCGAGACAGATAGGAACACTGAAGCTTTCTTT
TRBJ2-2 | many | TRBV12-3/TRBV12-4 | TRBD1 | CASSGTGGTGELFF | TGTGCCAGCAGCGGGACAGGAGGCACCGGGGAGCTGTTTTTT
TRBJ2-6 | NA | TRBV9 | NA | CASSVTGSGANVLTF | TGTGCCAGCAGCGTCACAGGGTCTGGGGCCAACGTCCTGACTTTC
TRBJ2-7 | NA | TRBV4-2 | TRBD2 | CASSQGTSGPYEQYF | TGTGCCAGCAGCCAAGGGACTAGCGGACCCTACGAGCAGTACTTC
TRBJ2-2 | many | TRBV11-2 | TRBD2 | CASSPRLAGGRTGELFF | TGTGCCAGCAGCCCCCGGCTAGCGGGGGGGCGCACCGGGGAGCTGTTTTTT
TRBJ1-1 | NA | TRBV5-1 | NA | CASNRAGAGGATEAFF | TGCGCCAGCAACCGTGCCGGGGCCGGAGGTGCCACTGAAGCTTTCTTT
TRBJ2-7 | few | TRBV18 | TRBD2 | CASSPGGAGPTYEQYF | TGTGCCAGCTCACCCGGGGGGGCAGGGCCAACCTACGAGCAGTACTTC
TRBJ1-5 | many | TRBV19 | NA | CASSIEDGQGGGQPQHF | TGTGCCAGTAGTATAGAGGACGGGCAGGGAGGGGGTCAGCCCCAGCATTTT
TRBJ1-6 | many | TRBV20-1 | NA | CSAVNRDGNSPLHF | TGCAGTGCTGTTAACAGGGACGGCAATTCACCCCTCCACTTT
TRBJ2-5 | many | TRBV14 | NA | CASSQDRGSYGETQYF | TGTGCCAGCAGCCAAGATCGGGGCAGCTACGGGGAGACCCAGTACTTC
TRBJ1-2 | many | TRBV5-1 | TRBD1 | CASSLLSGGGYTF | TGCGCCAGCAGCTTGTTGTCAGGGGGCGGCTACACCTTC
TRBJ1-1 | many | TRBV19 | TRBD1 | CASSRGQHTEAFF | TGTGCCAGTAGTAGGGGACAGCACACTGAAGCTTTCTTT
TRBJ2-5 | many | TRBV7-8 | TRBD2 | CASSLVSLAVPLETQYF | TGTGCCAGCAGCTTAGTTTCACTAGCGGTCCCCCTAGAGACCCAGTACTTC
TRBJ1-5 | NA | TRBV12-3/TRBV12-4 | TRBD1 | CASSLGGGTGYDQPQHF | TGTGCCAGCAGTTTAGGAGGGGGGACAGGGTACGATCAGCCCCAGCATTTT
TRBJ2-7 | many | TRBV28 | TRBD1 | CASMSPGQGTSVYEQYF | TGTGCCAGCATGTCCCCGGGACAGGGCACATCCGTCTACGAGCAGTACTTC
TRBJ2-5 | many | TRBV29-1 | TRBD2 | CSTSDSGGKQETQYF | TGCAGCACTTCGGATAGCGGGGGCAAACAAGAGACCCAGTACTTC
TRBJ1-5 | many | TRBV30 | NA | CAWSIGGPQHF | TGTGCCTGGAGTATAGGAGGGCCCCAGCATTTT
TRBJ2-5 | many | TRBV6-1 | NA | CASSEEFSGPGQETQYF | TGTGCCAGCAGTGAAGAGTTCAGTGGGCCAGGACAGGAGACCCAGTACTTC
TRBJ2-6 | many | TRBV7-8 | NA | CASSFLGTNVLTF | TGTGCCAGCAGCTTCTTGGGGACCAACGTCCTGACTTTC
TRBJ1-2 | many | TRBV7-2 | TRBD1 | CASSPGTGAYGYTF | TGTGCCAGCAGCCCAGGGACAGGGGCCTATGGCTACACCTTC
TRBJ1-5 | many | TRBV28 | NA | CASRVSGLGNQPQHF | TGTGCCAGCAGGGTTTCAGGCCTCGGCAATCAGCCCCAGCATTTT
TRBJ1-1 | many | TRBV6-5 | TRBD1 | CASSYLRTLGQGKAGVTEAFF | TGTGCCAGCAGTTACCTCCGTACTCTCGGACAGGGAAAAGCCGGGGTGACTGAAGCTTTCTTT
TRBJ2-7 | many | TRBV6-1 | NA | CASRQGVYEQYF | TGTGCCAGTCGGCAAGGGGTCTACGAGCAGTACTTC
TRBJ1-3 | many | TRBV20-1 | NA | CSARAGEKTGNTIYF | TGCAGTGCTAGGGCAGGGGAAAAAACTGGAAACACCATATATTTT
TRBJ2-7 | many | TRBV11-2 | TRBD1 | CASSSTPGQGSYEQYF | TGTGCCAGCAGCTCGACTCCGGGACAGGGCTCCTACGAGCAGTACTTC
TRBJ1-5 | few | TRBV2 | NA | CASSERDRYSNQPQHF | TGTGCCAGCAGTGAGCGCGACAGGTATAGCAATCAGCCCCAGCATTTT
TRBJ2-5 | many | TRBV6-5 | NA | CASSSLGTSRETQYF | TGTGCCAGCTCCTCATTGGGAACCAGCAGGGAGACCCAGTACTTC
TRBJ2-7 | many | TRBV25-1 | NA | CASRDSFGYEQYF | TGTGCCAGCAGGGACAGTTTCGGGTACGAGCAGTACTTC
TRBJ2-6 | many | TRBV7-2 | NA | CASSLAGPGANVLTF | TGTGCCAGCAGCTTAGCCGGGCCTGGGGCCAACGTCCTGACTTTC
TRBJ2-7 | many | TRBV20-1 | TRBD2 | CSAWTSGGPYEQYF | TGCAGTGCGTGGACTAGCGGGGGCCCCTACGAGCAGTACTTC
TRBJ2-7 | many | TRBV6-2/TRBV6-3 | NA | CASRLRIEGEQYF | TGTGCCAGCAGGCTCCGGATTGAGGGCGAGCAGTACTTC
TRBJ1-1 | many | TRBV14 | NA | CASSLFGGWNTEAFF | TGTGCCAGCAGCCTGTTCGGGGGCTGGAACACTGAAGCTTTCTTT
TRBJ2-5 | many | TRBV30 | TRBD2 | CAFSKLLAGGPWTQYF | TGTGCCTTCTCTAAACTCCTAGCGGGGGGGCCCTGGACCCAGTACTTC
TRBJ2-7 | NA | TRBV6-2/TRBV6-3 | TRBD1 | CASSYPGQFYEQYF | TGTGCCAGCAGTTACCCGGGACAGTTCTACGAGCAGTACTTC
TRBJ1-1 | many | TRBV30 | NA | CAVRGSRTEAFF | TGTGCGGTAAGGGGGAGTAGGACTGAAGCTTTCTTT
TRBJ1-1 | many | TRBV4-2 | TRBD1 | CASSPAAQGALNTEAFF | TGTGCCAGCAGCCCAGCGGCCCAGGGGGCACTTAACACTGAAGCTTTCTTT
TRBJ2-5 | many | TRBV2 | NA | CASSRFSKVTQYF | TGTGCCAGCAGCCGGTTTTCGAAGGTGACCCAGTACTTC
TRBJ1-2 | many | TRBV30 | NA | CAWSVGGSGYTF | TGTGCCTGGAGTGTAGGGGGATCTGGCTACACCTTC
TRBJ2-7 | many | TRBV2 | NA | CASSEGVWEYF | TGTGCCAGCAGTGAAGGGGTTTGGGAGTACTTC
TRBJ1-2 | many | TRBV29-1 | NA | CSVDPDGHGYTF | TGCAGCGTTGACCCGGACGGGCATGGCTACACCTTC
TRBJ2-5 | many | TRBV5-1 | TRBD2 | CASGTGTNQETQYF | TGCGCCAGCGGCACCGGGACTAATCAAGAGACCCAGTACTTC